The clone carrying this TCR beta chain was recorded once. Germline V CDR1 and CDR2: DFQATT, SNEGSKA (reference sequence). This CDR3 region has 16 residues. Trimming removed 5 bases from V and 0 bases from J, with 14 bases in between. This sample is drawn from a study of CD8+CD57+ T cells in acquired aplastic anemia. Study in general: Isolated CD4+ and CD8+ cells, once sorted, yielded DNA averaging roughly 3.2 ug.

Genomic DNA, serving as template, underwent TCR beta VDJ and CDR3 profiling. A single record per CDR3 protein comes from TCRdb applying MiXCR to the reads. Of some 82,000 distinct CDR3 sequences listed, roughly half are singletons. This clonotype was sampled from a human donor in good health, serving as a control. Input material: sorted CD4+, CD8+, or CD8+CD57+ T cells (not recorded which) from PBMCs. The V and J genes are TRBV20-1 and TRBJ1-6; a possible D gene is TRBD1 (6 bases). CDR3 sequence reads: CSAPLDRTSYNSPLHF. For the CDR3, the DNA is TGCAGTGCTCCTTTAGACAGGACCTCCTATAATTCACCCCTCCACTTT.